The T cell receptor beta chain under discussion was sequenced for a study of T cells after yellow fever vaccination. One entry per CDR3 protein results from TCRdb running MiXCR on the 5' RACE reads. In the table there are hundreds of thousands of distinct CDR3 sequences, approximately 12% of which are singletons. This clonotype showed up just a few times. This TCR was sampled from a young man who received the YFV17D yellow fever vaccine. The sample in question was PBMCs, obtained on the day of the yellow fever booster vaccination.

The CDR3 reads CASSVGQTLAEAFF. CDR3 DNA: TGTGCCAGCAGCGTAGGGCAGACCTTGGCTGAAGCTTTCTTT. V and J are TRBV9 and TRBJ1-1; D not certain. V was trimmed by 0 bases and J by 6 bases, leaving 12 bases between them. There are 14 residues in the CDR3. The germline gives CDR1 SGDLS, CDR2 YYNGEE.